Below, one T cell receptor (beta chain) is given with its context. Its binding antigen is unknown. No much larger clone is present one base from it, and per-base qualities are unavailable. From the cysteine up to the phenylalanine, the CDR3 has a length of 14 residues. The retained sequence is limited to the CDR3, 42 bases, with the frame set at the first base. The junction shows trimming of 7 bases on V and 5 bases on J, and the gene matches do not reach 9 bases of it. CDR1 and CDR2 (MNHNS, SASEGT) derive from the germline V gene. The sequencer listed for this sample is Illumina HiSeq 1500. TCRdb cleaned the public reads at Q25 with fastp, built clones with MiXCR and kept in-frame beta chains. Rows matching on CDR3 protein sequence are summarized as one entry with the most common DNA and genes. This sample holds a few hundred thousand distinct CDR3 sequences; about 30% were observed only once. Approximately 13% of the sample is held by the ten biggest clonotypes.

This specimen belongs to a study of T cell repertoires in cytomegalovirus infection (dated by TCRdb to about 2019). With respect to the entire study: Donor HLA type was relevant to the analysis, as public TCR beta signatures indicated carriage of CMV infection together with the matching HLA type. Findings and caveats that apply to the study as a whole: Carriers of CMV infection plus the relevant HLA type were discriminated by the cumulative frequency of public TCR beta family members in the study cohort and in an independent roughly 340-donor cohort. The ex vivo response was dominated by HLA-C-restricted CMV-specific TCR beta clonotypes, which also provided the single most frequent clonotype in two of eight donors.

Sample: PBMCs. This TCR came from a human donor in good health (CMV status not recorded). Some clones in this sample may be carry-over from other donors' samples. The chain uses TRBV6-1 and TRBJ2-7; TRBD2 matches 9 bases in the middle. Read as DNA, the sequence is TGTGCCAGCAAACCCGGGACTAGCAGTGACGAGCAGTACTTC. This translates into CASKPGTSSDEQYF.